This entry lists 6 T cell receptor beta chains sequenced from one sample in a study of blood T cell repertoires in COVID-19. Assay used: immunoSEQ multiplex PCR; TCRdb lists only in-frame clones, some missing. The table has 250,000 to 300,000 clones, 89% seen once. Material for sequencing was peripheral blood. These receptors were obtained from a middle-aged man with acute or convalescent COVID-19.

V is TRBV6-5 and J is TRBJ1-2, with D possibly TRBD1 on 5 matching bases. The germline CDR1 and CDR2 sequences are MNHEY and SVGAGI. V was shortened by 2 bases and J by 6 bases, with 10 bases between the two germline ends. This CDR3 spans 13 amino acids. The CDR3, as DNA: TGTGCCAGCAGTTACCGACAGATCGATGGCTACACCTTC. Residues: CASSYRQIDGYTF.

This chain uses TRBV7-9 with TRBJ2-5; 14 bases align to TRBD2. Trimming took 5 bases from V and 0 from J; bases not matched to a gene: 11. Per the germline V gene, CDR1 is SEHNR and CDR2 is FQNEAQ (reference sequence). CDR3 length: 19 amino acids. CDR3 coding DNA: TGTGCCAGCAGCCGAGGGACTAGCGGGGGTCGACCGTACCAAGAGACCCAGTACTTC. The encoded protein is CASSRGTSGGRPYQETQYF. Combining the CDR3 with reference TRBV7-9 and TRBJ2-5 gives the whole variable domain DTGVSQNPRHKITKRGQNVTFRCDPISEHNRLYWYRQTLGQGPEFLTYFQNEAQLEKSRLLSDRFSAERPKGSFSTLEIQRTEQGDSAMYLCASSRGTSGGRPYQETQYFGPGTRLLVL.

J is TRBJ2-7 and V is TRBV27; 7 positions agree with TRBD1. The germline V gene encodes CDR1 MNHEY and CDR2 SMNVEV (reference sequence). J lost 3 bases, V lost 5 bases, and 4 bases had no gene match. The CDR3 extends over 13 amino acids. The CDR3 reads CASSTGERYEQYF. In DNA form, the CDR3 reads TGTGCCAGCAGTACAGGGGAACGCTACGAGCAGTACTTC.

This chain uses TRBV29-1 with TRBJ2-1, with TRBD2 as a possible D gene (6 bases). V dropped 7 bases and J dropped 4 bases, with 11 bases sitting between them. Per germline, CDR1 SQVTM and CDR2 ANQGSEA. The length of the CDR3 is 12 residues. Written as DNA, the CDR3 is TGCAGCGCTACGCGGGGTTACAATGAGCAGTTCTTC. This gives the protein CSATRGYNEQFF.

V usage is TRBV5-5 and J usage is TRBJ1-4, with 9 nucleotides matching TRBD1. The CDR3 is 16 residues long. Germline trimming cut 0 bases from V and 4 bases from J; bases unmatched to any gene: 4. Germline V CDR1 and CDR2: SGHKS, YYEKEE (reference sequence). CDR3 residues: CASSLGGTGNNEKLFF. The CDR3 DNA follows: TGTGCCAGCAGCTTGGGGGGGACAGGGAATAATGAAAAACTGTTTTTT. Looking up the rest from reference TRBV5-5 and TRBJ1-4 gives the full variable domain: DAGVTQSPTHLIKTRGQQVTLRCSPISGHKSVSWYQQVLGQGPQFIFQYYEKEERGRGNFPDRFSARQFPNYSSELNVNALLLGDSALYLCASSLGGTGNNEKLFFGSGTQLSVL.

The CDR3 nucleotides read TGTGCCAGCAGCTTAGTCGGGACTAGCGGGGGGGCCAATGAGCAGTTCTTC. This encodes CASSLVGTSGGANEQFF. The chain joins TRBV7-3 to TRBJ2-1; 16 bases map to TRBD2. V lost 2 bases and J lost 6; bases outside the gene matches: 4. The CDR3 runs to 17 residues. Germline V lookup: CDR1 SGHTA, CDR2 FQGTGA.